This T cell receptor beta chain was retrieved from a study of CD8+ T cells in alopecia areata. cDNA reverse transcribed from extracted RNA served as the sequencing template. Assay used: immunoSEQ multiplex PCR; TCRdb lists only in-frame clones, some missing. This table holds about 180,000 clones, less than 75% found once. The material was CD8+ T cells sorted from blood, obtained at week 0. The clonotype comes from a human donor with alopecia areata.

The CDR3 is CASRALASSYNEQFF. The CDR3, as DNA: TGTGCCAGCAGGGCGCTGGCGAGCTCCTACAATGAGCAGTTCTTC. The chain recombines TRBV4-2 with TRBJ2-1; D gene unclear. There are 15 residues in the CDR3. Trimming shortened V by 6 bases and J by 0 bases, and 12 bases separated the two germline ends. CDR1 and CDR2 (germline): LGHNA, YNFKEQ.